One sample yielded the 3 T cell receptor beta chains listed below, sequenced in a study of blood T cell repertoires in COVID-19. Generated by immunoSEQ multiplex PCR, the TCRdb table keeps only in-frame clones and is missing some. Among around 160,000 clones listed, 75% to 85% were seen once. Specimen: peripheral blood. These receptors all come from a human donor with acute or convalescent COVID-19. The donor label of this sample is uncertain.

The CDR3 DNA is TGCGCCAGCAGCCAAAATTTTAACAGGGGGGCGTCCGGGGAGCTGTTTTTT. Its translation: CASSQNFNRGASGELFF. The V call is TRBV4-1, the J call TRBJ2-2, with TRBD1 matching over 8 bases. Trimming at V came to 2 bases and at J to 6 bases, leaving 11 bases not matched to a gene. There are 17 residues in the CDR3. Per the germline V gene, CDR1 is MGHRA and CDR2 is YSYEKL.

This clone was seen once. This sequence joins TRBV30 and TRBJ1-4; 7 bases match TRBD1. The CDR3 runs 15 residues. The V gene's germline CDR1 is GTSNPN and CDR2 SVGIG (reference sequence). Trimming took 3 bases from V and 4 from J; bases not matched to a gene: 8. CDR3 amino acids: CAWRSRDSGNEKLFF. The CDR3 region has the DNA TGTGCCTGGAGGTCCCGGGACAGCGGTAATGAAAAACTGTTTTTT. The entire variable domain, with the rest obtained from reference TRBV30 and TRBJ1-4, is as follows: SQTIHQWPATLVQPVGSPLSLECTVEGTSNPNLYWYRQAAGRGLQLLFYSVGIGQISSEVPQNLSASRPQDRQFILSSKKLLLSDSGFYLCAWRSRDSGNEKLFFGSGTQLSVL.

This chain links TRBV13 with TRBJ2-2; 9 positions match TRBD1. Germline values: CDR1 PRHDT, CDR2 FYEKMQ (reference sequence). The CDR3 runs 14 residues. After removal of 4 bases from V and 5 bases from J, the junction contained 2 bases not matched to a gene. CDR3: CASSWGTGTGELFF. The CDR3 DNA follows: TGTGCCAGCAGCTGGGGGACAGGGACCGGGGAGCTGTTTTTT.